Listed below are T cell receptor beta chains from one sample, sequenced in a study of vaccination and CD4 T cells after COVID-19. Their antigens remain unidentified. One entry per CDR3 protein results from TCRdb running MiXCR on the PCR reads. In the table there are 12,000 or so distinct CDR3 sequences, around a third of which are singletons. The sequencing here drew on CD4+ T cells from blood, cultured in vitro, taken before SARS-CoV-2 vaccination. The receptors stem from a human donor who received a COVID-19 vaccine. CDR3s include the opening cysteine and the closing phenylalanine or tryptophan. The D gene is left open where the match is weak. The size field is filled for only some rows; it gives once, few, many or a size class.

>few|TRBJ1-1|TRBV19|NA
CASLNRSGAFF
TGTGCCAGTCTAAACCGCTCGGGAGCTTTCTTT
>NA|TRBJ1-1|TRBV19|TRBD1
CASSKTAGGRKTEAFF
TGTGCCAGTAGTAAAACAGCAGGGGGCCGAAAGACTGAAGCTTTCTTT
>NA|TRBJ1-6|TRBV2|TRBD1
CASSTDRGRIHF
TGTGCCAGCAGCACGGACAGGGGGCGAATCCACTTT
>few|TRBJ1-1|TRBV27|NA
CASSPPTGGVTEAFF
TGTGCCAGCAGTCCCCCGACGGGAGGCGTCACTGAAGCTTTCTTT
>NA|TRBJ2-7|TRBV4-2|TRBD1
CASSSGQGYYEQYF
TGTGCCAGCAGCTCCGGACAGGGCTATTACGAGCAGTACTTC
>few|TRBJ2-2|TRBV7-8|TRBD2
CASSLVREGRSGELFF
TGTGCCAGCAGCTTAGTGAGGGAGGGACGCTCCGGGGAGCTGTTTTTT
>few|TRBJ2-6|TRBV6-1|NA
CASSRGRNSGANVLTF
TGTGCCAGCAGCAGGGGACGGAACTCTGGGGCCAACGTCCTGACTTTC
>few|TRBJ1-1|TRBV14|TRBD1
CASSLLDRGTEAFF
TGTGCCAGCAGCCTCCTGGACAGGGGCACTGAAGCTTTCTTT
>few|TRBJ2-1|TRBV7-2|NA
CASSLLGPLSYNEQFF
TGTGCCAGCAGCTTACTCGGACCGCTCTCCTACAATGAGCAGTTCTTC
>NA|TRBJ2-5|TRBV19|NA
CASSKVVSEETQYF
TGTGCCAGTAGTAAGGTGGTCAGTGAAGAGACCCAGTACTTC
>NA|TRBJ2-4|TRBV19|NA
CASSIGGIAKNIQYF
TGTGCCAGTAGTATCGGAGGAATAGCCAAAAACATTCAGTACTTC
>NA|TRBJ1-5|TRBV6-1|NA
CASNLGSNQPQHF
TGTGCCAGCAATTTAGGGAGCAATCAGCCCCAGCATTTT
>few|TRBJ2-7|TRBV4-2|TRBD2
CASSQVALAGGYYEQYF
TGTGCCAGCAGCCAAGTGGCTCTAGCGGGGGGGTACTACGAGCAGTACTTC
>NA|TRBJ2-2|TRBV20-1|NA
CSARVPGGELFF
TGCAGTGCTAGAGTCCCAGGGGGGGAGCTGTTTTTT
>NA|TRBJ1-4|TRBV14|NA
CASSQEWGTNEKLFF
TGTGCCAGCAGCCAAGAGTGGGGAACTAATGAAAAACTGTTTTTT
>NA|TRBJ1-1|TRBV18|NA
CASSPPDTEAFF
TGTGCCAGCTCCCCGCCCGACACTGAAGCTTTCTTT
>few|TRBJ2-6|TRBV6-5|NA
CASSYSGSLVSGANVLTF
TGTGCCAGCAGTTATTCAGGGTCTCTAGTCTCTGGGGCCAACGTCCTGACTTTC
>few|TRBJ2-7|TRBV30|NA
CAWRLHSNEQYF
TGTGCCTGGAGGCTCCATTCCAACGAGCAGTACTTC
>NA|TRBJ1-6|TRBV12-3/TRBV12-4|NA
CASSFLFSGPVNSPLHF
TGTGCCAGCAGTTTTCTATTTTCGGGCCCAGTGAATTCACCCCTCCACTTT
>few|TRBJ1-6|TRBV30|NA
CAWSGLTLFSNSPLHF
TGTGCCTGGAGTGGGTTGACACTTTTTTCCAATTCACCCCTCCACTTT
>NA|TRBJ2-3|TRBV19|NA
CASSITLASTDTQYF
TGTGCCAGTAGTATCACGCTAGCTAGCACAGATACGCAGTATTTT
>few|TRBJ1-5|TRBV6-5|NA
CASSYRGANQPQHF
TGTGCCAGCAGTTACAGGGGTGCAAATCAGCCCCAGCATTTT
>NA|TRBJ1-1|TRBV27|NA
CASSTPGRTEAFF
TGTGCCAGCAGTACCCCAGGGAGAACTGAAGCTTTCTTT
>NA|TRBJ2-1|TRBV6-2/TRBV6-3|TRBD2
CASSSLTSGGATPYNEQFF
TGTGCCAGCAGTTCTCTCACTAGCGGGGGGGCAACCCCCTACAATGAGCAGTTCTTC
>NA|TRBJ2-6|TRBV6-5|NA
CANSYRRDHSGANVLTF
TGTGCCAACAGTTACCGGCGGGATCACTCTGGGGCCAACGTCCTGACTTTC
>NA|TRBJ1-2|TRBV6-5|NA
CASSYEQENYGYTF
TGTGCCAGCAGTTACGAGCAGGAAAACTATGGCTACACCTTC
>NA|TRBJ1-2|TRBV19|TRBD1
CASSISGDRGLYGYTF
TGTGCCAGTAGTATTTCTGGGGACAGGGGTTTGTATGGCTACACCTTC
>few|TRBJ1-2|TRBV30|TRBD1
CAWNPGTGINTF
TGTGCCTGGAATCCCGGGACAGGGATCAATACCTTC
>NA|TRBJ1-6|TRBV30|NA
CAWSPSPYNLPLHF
TGTGCCTGGAGTCCAAGCCCCTATAATTTACCCCTCCACTTT
>NA|TRBJ1-1|TRBV20-1|NA
CSAERPQRRDTEAFF
TGCAGTGCGGAGCGGCCTCAACGTAGAGACACTGAAGCTTTCTTT
>few|TRBJ2-3|TRBV24-1|NA
CATSDLSGASTDTQYF
TGTGCCACCAGTGACTTATCGGGGGCGAGCACAGATACGCAGTATTTT
>NA|TRBJ2-1|TRBV24-1|NA
CATSDPGRLEQFF
TGTGCCACCAGTGACCCCGGACGGCTTGAGCAGTTCTTC
>NA|TRBJ2-5|TRBV7-9|NA
CASSWTNEGETQYF
TGTGCCAGCAGCTGGACCAACGAGGGGGAGACCCAGTACTTC
>NA|TRBJ2-1|TRBV25-1|NA
CASTENVGEQFF
TGTGCCAGCACGGAGAATGTCGGTGAGCAGTTCTTC